A selection of T cell receptor beta chains follows, all from one sample in a study of T cells in localized non-small cell lung cancer. Profiling relied on immunoSEQ multiplex PCR, and the TCRdb table lists in-frame clones only, not all of them. The data contain tens of thousands of clones, 84% of them singletons. Sequenced material: peripheral blood, taken before any cancer treatment. Receptors were obtained from a female donor of 60 years or more with stage I lung adenocarcinoma. Each CDR3 is given with its conserved first and last residue. The D gene is left open where the match is weak. Clone size, where shown, is once, few, many, or a class for clones that have expanded.

D	J	V	size	length	CDR3	DNA
-	TRBJ1-2	TRBV5-4	-	17	CASSLVWCQGIFCGYTF	TGTGCCAGCAGCCTCGTCTGGTGCCAGGGTATCTTCTGTGGCTACACCTTC
-	TRBJ2-1	TRBV2	-	11	CASSVYNEQFF	TGTGCCAGCAGCGTCTACAATGAGCAGTTCTTC
TRBD2	TRBJ2-3	TRBV5-1	few	16	CASSLGTSGNTDTQYF	TGCGCCAGCAGCTTGGGGACTAGCGGAAACACAGATACGCAGTATTTT
-	TRBJ1-2	TRBV5-1	-	15	CASSPGGRENYGYTF	TGCGCCAGCAGCCCGGGGGGAAGGGAAAACTATGGCTACACCTTC
-	TRBJ2-1	TRBV29-1	-	11	CSVDRGGEQFF	TGCAGCGTTGACAGGGGAGGTGAGCAGTTCTTC
-	TRBJ1-3	TRBV19	-	14	CASREGVSGNTIYF	TGTGCCAGTAGAGAGGGCGTCTCTGGAAACACCATATATTTT
-	TRBJ2-5	TRBV29-1	-	15	CSPKPGHPFQETQYF	TGCAGCCCGAAACCGGGACACCCCTTCCAAGAGACCCAGTACTTC
-	TRBJ2-7	TRBV25-1	-	12	CASRGLSNEQYF	TGTGCCAGCAGGGGACTCTCAAACGAGCAGTACTTC
TRBD2	TRBJ2-5	TRBV19	-	16	CASSIEWGGSQETQYF	TGTGCCAGTAGTATCGAATGGGGGGGATCCCAAGAGACCCAGTACTTC
-	TRBJ2-1	TRBV28	-	12	CASSLWNNEQFF	TGTGCCAGCAGTTTATGGAACAATGAGCAGTTCTTC
-	TRBJ1-1	TRBV19	few	13	CASSIGPQTEAFF	TGTGCCAGTAGTATTGGTCCCCAGACTGAAGCTTTCTTT
TRBD1	TRBJ2-1	TRBV7-3	-	13	CASSVQPGGEQFF	TGTGCCAGCAGCGTCCAACCAGGGGGTGAGCAGTTCTTC
-	TRBJ2-3	TRBV11-1	-	16	CASTNLEDQDTDTQYF	TGTGCCAGCACTAATCTCGAGGACCAGGACACAGATACGCAGTATTTT
-	TRBJ1-4	TRBV5-5	-	14	CASSLGHLNEKLFF	TGTGCCAGCAGCCTGGGACACCTAAATGAAAAACTGTTTTTT
-	TRBJ1-4	TRBV13	few	16	CASSRGTFATNEKLFF	TGTGCCAGCAGCCGCGGGACATTTGCAACTAATGAAAAACTGTTTTTT
-	TRBJ2-2	TRBV6-1	-	15	CASSEQGPGTGELFF	TGTGCCAGCAGTGAGCAGGGGCCCGGCACCGGGGAGCTGTTTTTT
-	TRBJ2-2	TRBV5-1	-	15	CASSGLATNTGELFF	TGCGCCAGCAGCGGCCTAGCGACGAACACCGGGGAGCTGTTTTTT